This T cell receptor (beta chain) was sequenced in a study of cytomegalovirus exposure and HLA in healthy donors. A note on this clone: Its antigen is unknown.

The CDR3 is 14 amino acids. Germline CDR1 is SGHNT and CDR2 is YENEEA. Trimming shortened V by 5 bases and J by 5 bases, and 12 bases separated the two germline ends. Broader study findings: Researchers counted around 160 TCR beta chains as cytomegalovirus-associated. The authors judged a highly shared variant cluster likely a sequencing artifact. A link between a missense DCLRE1C variant and TCR beta V- and J-gene trimming emerged from a later analysis.

It was healthy bone marrow donors who served as donors. Primers included in the PCR were 60 Vbeta and 13 Jbeta primers. Generated by immunoSEQ multiplex PCR, the TCRdb table keeps only in-frame clones and is missing some. The sample comprises about 60,000 clones, 77% of which are singletons, and 2.5% to 3.5% rests with the top ten. The TCR originated in a woman aged 40 to 49 in good health and CMV-seropositive. The chain couples TRBV11-3 to TRBJ2-2; no firm D call. Sequenced material: PBMCs. The CDR3 reads CASSPYYGTGELFF. DNA of the CDR3: TGTGCCAGCAGCCCTTACTATGGGACCGGGGAGCTGTTTTTT.